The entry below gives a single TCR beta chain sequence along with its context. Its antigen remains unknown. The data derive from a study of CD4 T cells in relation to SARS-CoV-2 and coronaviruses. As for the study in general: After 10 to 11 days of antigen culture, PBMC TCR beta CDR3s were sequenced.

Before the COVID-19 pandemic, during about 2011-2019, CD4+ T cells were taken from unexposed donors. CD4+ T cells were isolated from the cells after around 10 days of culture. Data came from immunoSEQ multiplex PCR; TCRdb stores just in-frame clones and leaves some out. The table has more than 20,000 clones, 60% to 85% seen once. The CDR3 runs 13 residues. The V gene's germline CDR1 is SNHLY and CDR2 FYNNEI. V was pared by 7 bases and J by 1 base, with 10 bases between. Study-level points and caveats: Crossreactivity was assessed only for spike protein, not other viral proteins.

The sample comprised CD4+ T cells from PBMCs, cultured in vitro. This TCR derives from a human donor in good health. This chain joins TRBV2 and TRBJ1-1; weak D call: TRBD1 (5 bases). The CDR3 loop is CASTGQTNTEAFF. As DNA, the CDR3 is TGTGCCAGCACCGGACAAACGAACACTGAAGCTTTCTTT.